One and the same sample provided the 10 T cell receptor beta chains below, sequenced in a study of OX40 agonist ivuxolimab in advanced cancers. Clones were read by immunoSEQ multiplex PCR, and TCRdb kept only the in-frame ones, dropping some. The repertoire includes about 73,000 clones, about nine tenths of them detected once, and about 0.53% sits in the top ten. This specimen consisted of CD4+ or CD8+ T cells sorted from blood, obtained in a trial of the OX40 agonist ivuxolimab. The receptors derive from an adult with an advanced solid tumor such as melanoma, head and neck, liver or kidney cancer.

This sequence joins TRBV9 and TRBJ1-4, with D unresolved. Germline lookup yields CDR1 SGDLS and CDR2 YYNGEE. Between the trimmed V and J ends, which lost 0 bases and 8 bases, there was a span of 11 bases. The CDR3 consists of 14 residues. Here the CDR3 DNA reads TGTGCCAGCAGCGTAGGGGCAGGAACGGAAAAACTGTTTTTT. It codes for CASSVGAGTEKLFF. The full variable domain, completed using reference TRBV9 and TRBJ1-4, is DSGVTQTPKHLITATGQRVTLRCSPRSGDLSVYWYQQSLDQGLQFLIQYYNGEERAKGNILERFSAQQFPDLHSELNLSSLELGDSALYFCASSVGAGTEKLFFGSGTQLSVL.

V and J are TRBV7-9 and TRBJ2-1, with TRBD1 matching 8 bases. V shed 5 bases, J shed 8 bases, and the junction held 5 bases outside the gene matches. The V gene's germline CDR1 is SEHNR and CDR2 FQNEAQ (reference sequence). The CDR3 length is 13 residues. In DNA form, the CDR3 reads TGTGCCAGCAGCCGGACAGGGCGCCATGAGCAGTTCTTC. This encodes CASSRTGRHEQFF.

The rearrangement joins TRBV4-1 to TRBJ2-3, with D maybe TRBD2 (5 bases). The CDR3 has 16 residues. The germline V and J ends were trimmed by 4 bases and 0 bases, with 14 bases remaining between them. The germline gives CDR1 MGHRA, CDR2 YSYEKL. The chain's CDR3 is CASSPHRGSSTDTQYF. In nucleotides, the CDR3 is TGCGCCAGCAGCCCACACCGGGGATCTAGCACAGATACGCAGTATTTT.

The chain has TRBV19 and TRBJ1-5; D is unresolved. CDR1 LNHDA and CDR2 SQIVND come from the germline V gene (reference sequence). Trimming took 3 bases from V and 9 from J, leaving 9 bases between them. The CDR3 has 12 residues. The CDR3 loop is CASSIAPGPQHF. As DNA, the CDR3 is TGTGCCAGTAGTATCGCTCCGGGGCCCCAGCATTTT.

V gene TRBV5-1 combines with J gene TRBJ2-7; 9 nucleotides line up with TRBD1. CDR3 length equals 15 residues. V was pared by 4 bases and J by 5 bases, with 10 bases of the junction left unmatched. Germline V gives CDR1 SGHRS, CDR2 YFSETQ. The CDR3 bases are TGCGCCAGCAGCACCGGGACAGGGAATCCCCACGAGCAGTACTTC. Residues: CASSTGTGNPHEQYF.

The chain employs TRBV6-1 and TRBJ2-1; 10 nucleotides match TRBD2. Germline CDR1 and CDR2: MNHNS and SASEGT. J lost 5 bases, V lost 6 bases, and 4 bases had no gene match. This CDR3 has 14 residues. CDR3 loop: CASRLLAGDNEQFF. The CDR3 DNA sequence: TGTGCCAGCAGGTTGCTAGCGGGGGACAATGAGCAGTTCTTC.

The chain recombines TRBV5-1 with TRBJ2-7; maybe TRBD2 (6 bases). The CDR3 is 14 residues long. V shed 1 base and J shed 3 bases, with 11 bases lying between them. Germline V CDR1 and CDR2: SGHRS, YFSETQ. The CDR3 region is CASSLSRGNYEQYF. CDR3 coding DNA: TGCGCCAGCAGCTTGAGTCGCGGGAACTACGAGCAGTACTTC.

The chain links TRBV18 to TRBJ2-1; 9 nucleotides match TRBD2. The CDR3 runs 18 residues. The germline V gene has CDR1 KGHSH and CDR2 LQKENI. V trimming: 0 bases; J trimming: 7 bases; junction bases outside the gene matches: 13. The CDR3, as DNA: TGTGCCAGCTCACCACCCTCGTTGGCGGGAGGGTGGATTAATGAGCAGTTCTTC. It translates to CASSPPSLAGGWINEQFF.

The rearrangement uses TRBV11-3 and TRBJ2-1; 9 nucleotides match TRBD2. CDR1 SGHNT and CDR2 YENEEA come from the germline V gene. The CDR3 is 17 amino acids. Germline trimming cut 1 base from V and 5 bases from J; bases unmatched to any gene: 9. Here the CDR3 reads CASSLGLGGRAHNEQFF. DNA of the CDR3: TGTGCCAGCAGCTTAGGATTAGGCGGGAGGGCCCACAATGAGCAGTTCTTC.

The chain joins TRBV5-6 to TRBJ2-7; D may correspond to TRBD1 or TRBD2 (7 bases each). Germline CDR1 and CDR2: SGHDT and YYEEEE. Trimming took off 6 bases at V and 7 bases at J, with 20 bases between the two ends. The length of the CDR3 is 14 residues. The DNA of the CDR3 is TGTGCCAGCAACCGGCTGGGCCAGGGGGGGGAGCAGTACTTC. Residues: CASNRLGQGGEQYF.